These T cell receptor beta chains were read from a single sample in a study of blood T cells in healthy people across ages. TCRdb itself ran the 5' RACE reads through MiXCR, one entry per CDR3 protein. This sample has some 1,500,000 distinct CDR3 sequences, with roughly two fifths found just once. Sequenced: blood. Receptors were obtained from a woman younger than 35 in good health. Each CDR3 is given with its conserved first and last residue. Each record gives: D gene, J gene, clone size, V gene, CDR3 protein, CDR3 DNA. A D gene is named only where the DNA matches it firmly. Size is omitted from some rows. Given values are once, few, many or a class for expanded clones.

.	TRBJ1-2	.	TRBV4-3	CASSQEVKLGHNYGYTF	TGCGCCAGCAGCCAAGAGGTTAAGCTTGGTCACAACTATGGCTACACCTTC
.	TRBJ1-2	.	TRBV13	CASSLLSLDYGYTF	TGTGCCAGCAGCTTACTCAGCTTGGACTATGGCTACACCTTC
.	TRBJ2-1	few	TRBV6-5	CASRPLLFSSYNEQFF	TGTGCCAGCAGACCTTTACTGTTCAGCTCCTACAATGAGCAGTTCTTC
.	TRBJ2-3	few	TRBV30	CAWSRAGFTDTQYF	TGTGCCTGGAGTCGGGCAGGGTTCACAGATACGCAGTATTTT
.	TRBJ2-3	few	TRBV7-6	CASSLAASTITDTQYF	TGTGCCAGCAGCTTAGCTGCCTCGACAATTACAGATACGCAGTATTTT
.	TRBJ2-1	few	TRBV4-3	CASSQDAAERAYNEQFF	TGCGCCAGCAGCCAAGATGCCGCCGAGCGGGCCTACAATGAGCAGTTCTTC
.	TRBJ1-2	few	TRBV9	CASSVVEGSYGYTF	TGTGCCAGCAGCGTAGTTGAGGGCTCCTATGGCTACACCTTC
.	TRBJ2-4	.	TRBV6-5	CATFGVDYNEQYF	TGTGCCACATTCGGGGTGGACTACAATGAGCAGTACTTC
.	TRBJ2-7	.	TRBV25-1	CASSEILYNEQYF	TGTGCCAGCAGTGAAATTCTGTACAATGAGCAGTACTTC
TRBD2	TRBJ2-1	.	TRBV9	CASSASLAVSYNEQFF	TGTGCCAGCAGCGCCTCACTAGCGGTCTCCTACAATGAGCAGTTCTTC
.	TRBJ2-1	.	TRBV11-1	CASSLAGRGYNEQFF	TGTGCCAGCAGCTTAGCGGGCAGGGGCTACAATGAGCAGTTCTTC
TRBD2	TRBJ2-1	.	TRBV7-6	CASSPPGPGLAEFMFF	TGTGCCAGCAGCCCTCCGGGTCCTGGGCTAGCGGAGTTCATGTTCTTC
.	TRBJ2-1	few	TRBV15	CATSRDQPRGREQFF	TGTGCCACCAGCAGAGATCAACCCCGGGGGCGTGAGCAGTTCTTC
TRBD2	TRBJ2-3	.	TRBV12-3/TRBV12-4	CASSLRRGAVDTQYF	TGTGCCAGCAGTTTAAGGCGGGGGGCGGTAGATACGCAGTATTTT
.	TRBJ1-2	few	TRBV7-2	CASSLEKGNYGYTF	TGTGCCAGCAGCTTAGAAAAGGGGAACTATGGCTACACCTTC
.	TRBJ1-2	few	TRBV28	CASSTGIQGYGYTF	TGTGCCAGCAGTACTGGGATCCAGGGATATGGCTACACCTTC
.	TRBJ1-2	.	TRBV7-9	CASSLAMTLDPNYGYTF	TGTGCCAGCAGCTTAGCGATGACACTTGATCCTAACTATGGCTACACCTTC
TRBD2	TRBJ2-7	few	TRBV4-3	CASSQESGTSSYEQYF	TGCGCCAGCAGCCAAGAAAGCGGGACTAGTAGCTACGAGCAGTACTTC
TRBD2	TRBJ2-5	.	TRBV12-3/TRBV12-4	CASSSGLAQPSSQYF	TGTGCCAGCAGTTCGGGACTAGCCCAACCGTCGAGCCAGTACTTC
.	TRBJ1-2	few	TRBV20-1	CSASISFDYGYTF	TGCAGTGCTAGCATTTCCTTTGACTATGGCTACACCTTC
TRBD2	TRBJ2-1	.	TRBV5-1	CASILIQTSGEQFF	TGCGCCAGCATCTTGATACAGACTAGCGGGGAGCAGTTCTTC
TRBD1	TRBJ2-7	few	TRBV27	CASAAGQATYEQYF	TGTGCCAGCGCTGCGGGACAGGCAACCTACGAGCAGTACTTC
.	TRBJ1-6	.	TRBV4-1	CASSQVQISGNSPLHF	TGCGCCAGCAGCCAAGTGCAGATAAGTGGGAATTCACCCCTCCACTTT
.	TRBJ2-7	.	TRBV27	CASSLLDNLYEQYF	TGTGCCAGCAGTTTACTGGACAACCTCTACGAGCAGTACTTC
TRBD1	TRBJ2-7	.	TRBV7-2	CASSPTGLTYNEQYF	TGTGCCAGCAGCCCGACAGGGTTGACTTACAATGAGCAGTACTTC
.	TRBJ1-5	.	TRBV24-1	CATSTGGAHQPQHF	TGTGCCACCAGTACGGGGGGGGCGCATCAGCCCCAGCATTTT
TRBD2	TRBJ2-5	.	TRBV20-1	CSVNGVAGSQETQYF	TGCAGTGTGAATGGAGTAGCGGGATCCCAAGAGACCCAGTACTTC
TRBD2	TRBJ2-3	.	TRBV29-1	CSALAGGLDTQYF	TGCAGCGCTTTAGCGGGGGGGTTGGATACGCAGTATTTT
.	TRBJ2-5	once	TRBV15	CVTSRTGYQETQYF	TGTGTCACCAGCAGAACAGGGTACCAAGAGACCCAGTACTTC
TRBD1	TRBJ2-1	.	TRBV7-2	CASSSVPGQLNEQFF	TGTGCCAGCAGCTCCGTCCCGGGACAGCTCAATGAGCAGTTCTTC
TRBD1	TRBJ1-2	.	TRBV27	CASSLLGTGILYGYTF	TGTGCCAGCAGTTTACTCGGGACAGGTATTCTTTATGGCTACACCTTC
.	TRBJ2-1	few	TRBV30	CAWRHNEQFF	TGTGCCTGGAGGCACAATGAGCAGTTCTTC
TRBD1	TRBJ1-2	.	TRBV27	CASLPFLGTGASYGYTF	TGTGCCAGCCTCCCGTTCCTCGGGACAGGGGCCAGCTATGGCTACACCTTC
TRBD2	TRBJ2-4	.	TRBV20-1	CSARATSGDLYNEQYF	TGCAGTGCTAGAGCCACTAGCGGGGACTTATACAATGAGCAGTACTTC
.	TRBJ1-1	few	TRBV12-3/TRBV12-4	CASSPRRLMNTEAFF	TGTGCCAGCAGCCCGAGAAGGCTAATGAACACTGAAGCTTTCTTT
TRBD2	TRBJ2-3	.	TRBV4-2	CASSQEGLAADTQYF	TGTGCCAGCAGCCAAGAAGGACTAGCTGCAGATACGCAGTATTTT
.	TRBJ2-7	.	TRBV21-1	CASSKAVGEVIEQYF	TGTGCCAGCAGCAAAGCGGTAGGGGAGGTAATAGAGCAGTACTTC
.	TRBJ1-2	.	TRBV24-1	CATSDLGGYTF	TGTGCCACCAGTGATTTGGGCGGCTACACCTTC
TRBD2	TRBJ2-1	.	TRBV20-1	CSLGTSGRGYNEQFF	TGCAGTCTCGGGACTAGCGGGAGGGGGTACAATGAGCAGTTCTTC